This T cell receptor (beta chain) was found in a study of T-cell reconstitution after alpha-beta-depleted transplantation in children. Study results and caveats: Diversity and T-cell counts at one year after transplant derived mostly from new T cells.

V was shortened by 2 bases and J by 0 bases, with 11 bases between the two germline ends. Looked up from germline, CDR1 is SGHRS and CDR2 is YFSETQ. The CDR3 has 16 amino acids. In its sample, this clonotype was seen many times. Its antigen is currently unknown. The TCRbeta library incorporated unique molecular identifiers. TCRdb reprocessed the PCR reads with MiXCR, giving one entry per CDR3 protein. The sample lists hundreds of thousands of distinct CDR3 sequences; about an eighth were seen once. The sequence came from a girl aged 2-10 years with congenital amegakaryocytic thrombocytopenia, due to receive a stem cell transplant. The sequenced sample was PBMCs, obtained before TCRalphabeta/CD19-depleted stem cell transplant. The rearrangement joins TRBV5-1 to TRBJ2-2, with D unresolved. CDR3 amino acids: CASSFAFPSNTGELFF. DNA for the CDR3: TGCGCCAGCAGCTTCGCGTTTCCTTCGAACACCGGGGAGCTGTTTTTT.